The 8 T cell receptor beta chains below come from one sample, sequenced in a study of cytomegalovirus exposure and HLA in healthy donors. The PCR contained 60 Vbeta and 13 Jbeta primers. TCRdb's table, derived via immunoSEQ multiplex PCR, lists solely in-frame clones and lacks some. The sample carries 150,000 to 200,000 clones, approximately 76% recorded once. Source material: PBMCs. The receptors stem from a female donor in good health and CMV-seronegative.

V is TRBV19 and J is TRBJ1-5, with TRBD1 matching over 10 bases. J lost 2 bases, V lost 4 bases, and 5 bases had no gene match. Per germline, CDR1 LNHDA and CDR2 SQIVND (reference sequence). The CDR3 totals 16 residues. The CDR3 is CASSRQGALGNQPQHF. In DNA form, the CDR3 reads TGTGCCAGTAGTAGACAGGGGGCGTTAGGCAATCAGCCCCAGCATTTT.

The chain couples TRBV7-2 to TRBJ2-3; tentatively, D is TRBD2 (5 bases). Germline V lookup: CDR1 SGHTA, CDR2 FQGNSA. CDR3 size: 14 residues. Deletions cut 5 bases from V and 0 bases from J, with 9 bases between. The CDR3 loop reads CASSTRTSTDTQYF. The CDR3 DNA follows: TGTGCCAGCAGCACTCGGACTAGCACAGATACGCAGTATTTT. Variable domain in full (rest from reference TRBV7-2 and TRBJ2-3): GAGVSQSPSNKVTEKGKDVELRCDPISGHTALYWYRQSLGQGLEFLIYFQGNSAPDKSGLPSDRFSAERTGGSVSTLTIQRTQQEDSAVYLCASSTRTSTDTQYFGPGTRLTVL.

This chain connects TRBV10-3 to TRBJ2-1; 7 bases agree with TRBD2. The CDR3 is made up of 15 amino acids. Unmatched junction bases numbered 8, after V lost 0 bases and J lost 9 bases. CDR1 is ENHRY, CDR2 SYGVKD, per germline. In DNA form, the CDR3 reads TGTGCCATCAGTGAGTCAAAGGCGGGAGTCGGTGAGCAGTTCTTC. As protein: CAISESKAGVGEQFF.

This sequence joins TRBV2 and TRBJ1-4; TRBD1 might be the D (5 bases). CDR1 is SNHLY and CDR2 is FYNNEI in the germline V gene. V shed 3 bases and J shed 5 bases, with 10 bases lying between them. This CDR3 contains 14 residues. The CDR3 DNA reads as TGTGCCAGCAGTGAGGGGCAAGTCAATGAAAAACTGTTTTTT. Protein sequence: CASSEGQVNEKLFF.

The J gene is TRBJ1-4, the V gene TRBV7-8, with TRBD1 identical over 8 bases. CDR1 is SGHVS and CDR2 is FQNEAQ in the germline V gene. V shed 4 bases, J shed 4 bases, and the junction held 2 bases outside the gene matches. CDR3 size: 14 residues. CDR3 in amino acids: CASSWDRFNEKLFF. Written as DNA, the CDR3 is TGTGCCAGCAGCTGGGACAGGTTTAATGAAAAACTGTTTTTT.

The chain combines TRBV30 with TRBJ1-5; D not certain. Trimming stripped 2 bases from V and 0 bases from J, with 2 bases between. The CDR3 covers 12 residues. The V gene's germline CDR1 is GTSNPN and CDR2 SVGIG (reference sequence). CDR3 region: CAWSYSNQPQHF. The CDR3 DNA reads as TGTGCCTGGAGTTATAGCAATCAGCCCCAGCATTTT.

The DNA of the CDR3 is TGCGCCAGCAGCTGGGGACAGATGCAGTATTTT. Translation: CASSWGQMQYF. V is TRBV5-1 and J is TRBJ2-3; 7 bases align to TRBD1. CDR1 and CDR2 (germline): SGHRS, YFSETQ. There are 11 residues in the CDR3. Trimming cost V 3 bases and J 11 bases; bases outside gene matches: 3.

V gene TRBV7-6 combines with J gene TRBJ1-2; D possibly corresponds to TRBD1 (6 bases). V was trimmed by 5 bases and J by 2 bases, leaving 12 bases between them. Germline V gene lookup returns CDR1 SGHVS and CDR2 FNYEAQ. The CDR3 has 14 residues. CDR3 residues: CASSVDQGNYGYTF. CDR3 DNA sequence: TGTGCCAGCAGCGTAGACCAGGGGAACTATGGCTACACCTTC.